This is a list of T cell receptor beta chains from one sample in a study of OX40 agonist ivuxolimab in advanced cancers. Sequencing was performed with immunoSEQ multiplex PCR; in TCRdb, only in-frame clones are kept and a portion is missing. The sample records some 91,000 clones, 87% being singletons. This sample comprised CD4+ or CD8+ T cells sorted from blood, obtained in a trial of the OX40 agonist ivuxolimab. These receptors were taken from an adult with an advanced solid tumor such as melanoma, head and neck, liver or kidney cancer. Each CDR3 is given with its conserved first and last residue. The D gene is left open where the match is weak. The size of a clone is reported for some rows only, either as once, few or many, or as a class for expanded clones.

D	size	length	V	J	CDR3	DNA
NA	NA	13	TRBV6-1	TRBJ2-2	CASSVRRTGELFF	TGTGCCAGCAGTGTAAGAAGGACCGGGGAGCTGTTTTTT
NA	NA	14	TRBV19	TRBJ1-1	CASSIGTANTEAFF	TGTGCCAGTAGTATAGGGACAGCGAACACTGAAGCTTTCTTT
NA	NA	14	TRBV28	TRBJ1-1	CASISRTVNTEAFF	TGTGCCAGCATTTCCCGGACAGTGAACACTGAAGCTTTCTTT
TRBD1	NA	15	TRBV27	TRBJ2-2	CASSLWTGNTGELFF	TGTGCCAGCAGTTTGTGGACAGGGAACACCGGGGAGCTGTTTTTT
NA	NA	13	TRBV27	TRBJ1-2	CASSTTGYYGYTF	TGTGCCAGCAGTACTACAGGGTACTATGGCTACACCTTC
NA	once	13	TRBV29-1	TRBJ1-1	CSVGSWGDTEAFF	TGCAGCGTTGGTTCTTGGGGCGACACTGAAGCTTTCTTT
NA	NA	14	TRBV13	TRBJ1-1	CASSSSSVGIEAFF	TGTGCCAGCAGCTCTTCCTCCGTGGGTATAGAAGCTTTCTTT
NA	few	16	TRBV5-4	TRBJ1-2	CASSSPRDRSFGGYTF	TGTGCCAGCAGCTCACCCCGGGACCGCTCCTTTGGTGGCTACACCTTC
NA	NA	13	TRBV6-1	TRBJ2-3	CASYDSRTDTQYF	TGTGCCAGCTACGATTCTCGCACAGATACGCAGTATTTT
NA	NA	13	TRBV9	TRBJ1-5	CASSFGEYQPQHF	TGTGCCAGCAGCTTTGGGGAATATCAGCCCCAGCATTTT
TRBD1	NA	14	TRBV6-1	TRBJ1-1	CASRTTGIVPEAFF	TGTGCCAGCAGGACGACAGGGATCGTACCTGAAGCTTTCTTT
NA	NA	14	TRBV5-1	TRBJ2-1	CASSLSISYNEQFF	TGCGCCAGCAGCTTGAGTATTTCCTACAATGAGCAGTTCTTC
NA	NA	13	TRBV5-6	TRBJ1-1	CASSGDRYAEAFF	TGTGCCAGCAGCGGAGACAGGTACGCTGAAGCTTTCTTT
NA	NA	15	TRBV7-3	TRBJ2-3	CASSPRGVGTDTQYF	TGTGCCAGCAGCCCCCGGGGAGTTGGCACAGATACGCAGTATTTT
TRBD1	NA	12	TRBV10-3	TRBJ1-2	CAIKGTGYGYTF	TGTGCCATCAAAGGGACAGGCTATGGCTACACCTTC
NA	NA	14	TRBV6-1	TRBJ1-1	CASSEGRVATEAFF	TGTGCCAGCAGTGAGGGGCGGGTGGCGACTGAAGCTTTCTTT
NA	NA	15	TRBV7-3	TRBJ2-7	CASSLTPRGAYEQYF	TGTGCCAGCAGCTTAACACCACGGGGGGCTTACGAGCAGTACTTC
NA	NA	13	TRBV9	TRBJ1-2	CASSPQANYGYTF	TGTGCCAGCAGCCCCCAGGCCAACTATGGCTACACCTTC
TRBD2	NA	17	TRBV11-3	TRBJ2-3	CASSSPRLAGVSDTQYF	TGTGCCAGCAGCTCCCCCCGACTAGCGGGAGTGTCAGATACGCAGTATTTT
NA	NA	13	TRBV6-5	TRBJ1-1	CASYPSMNTEAFF	TGTGCCAGCTATCCGAGTATGAACACTGAAGCTTTCTTT
NA	NA	16	TRBV5-4	TRBJ1-1	CASTPGGAGGNTEAFF	TGTGCCAGCACCCCTGGCGGGGCGGGTGGGAACACTGAAGCTTTCTTT
NA	NA	15	TRBV7-3	TRBJ2-7	CASSSPDRHVYEQYF	TGTGCCAGCAGCTCCCCCGACCGGCACGTGTACGAGCAGTACTTC
TRBD2	NA	15	TRBV2	TRBJ2-5	CASSGGGFEQETQYF	TGTGCCAGCAGTGGGGGAGGGTTTGAGCAAGAGACCCAGTACTTC
TRBD2	NA	14	TRBV6-4	TRBJ2-3	CASSDSSGIDTQYF	TGTGCCAGCAGTGATTCCAGCGGGATCGATACGCAGTATTTT
NA	once	16	TRBV27	TRBJ2-6	CASSWRGTSGANVLTF	TGTGCCAGCAGTTGGCGCGGGACCTCTGGGGCCAACGTCCTGACTTTC
NA	NA	15	TRBV5-1	TRBJ1-4	CASSSLGVTNEKLFF	TGCGCCAGCAGCTCGCTAGGGGTGACTAATGAAAAACTGTTTTTT
NA	few	13	TRBV7-3	TRBJ2-1	CASSLTVDNEQFF	TGTGCCAGCAGCTTAACGGTGGATAATGAGCAGTTCTTC
NA	NA	16	TRBV5-4	TRBJ2-1	CASSFNRFNHNNEQFF	TGTGCCAGCAGCTTTAATAGGTTCAATCACAACAATGAGCAGTTCTTC
NA	NA	14	TRBV5-3	TRBJ1-4	CARSSDRRGEKLFF	TGTGCCAGAAGCTCCGACCGTCGAGGTGAAAAACTGTTTTTT
NA	NA	17	TRBV9	TRBJ2-6	CASSVDLGAVGANVLTF	TGTGCCAGCAGCGTAGATTTAGGGGCAGTTGGGGCCAACGTCCTGACTTTC
NA	NA	16	TRBV14	TRBJ2-3	CASSQDTRPGVDTQYF	TGTGCCAGCAGCCAAGATACCCGACCGGGGGTAGATACGCAGTATTTT
NA	NA	13	TRBV10-3	TRBJ1-1	CAISEDRNTEAFF	TGTGCCATCAGTGAAGACAGGAACACTGAAGCTTTCTTT
NA	NA	16	TRBV4-3	TRBJ2-5	CASSQDWGSSQETQYF	TGCGCCAGCAGCCAAGATTGGGGGTCGAGTCAAGAGACCCAGTACTTC
NA	NA	15	TRBV6-5	TRBJ1-1	CASSSPKGWDTEAFF	TGTGCCAGCAGCTCACCCAAGGGATGGGACACTGAAGCTTTCTTT
TRBD1	few	15	TRBV11-2	TRBJ2-1	CASSFLGQGVGEQFF	TGTGCCAGCAGCTTCCTGGGACAGGGGGTCGGTGAGCAGTTCTTC
NA	few	12	TRBV19	TRBJ2-3	CASSMTSDTQYF	TGTGCCAGTAGTATGACATCAGATACGCAGTATTTT
NA	NA	15	TRBV5-4	TRBJ2-7	CASSAIRGGGGEQYF	TGTGCCAGCTCTGCCATACGGGGCGGAGGGGGGGAGCAGTACTTC
TRBD1	few	16	TRBV28	TRBJ1-2	CASSLAGTGFLGGYTF	TGTGCCAGCAGTTTGGCCGGGACAGGGTTTTTGGGGGGCTACACCTTC
TRBD1	NA	13	TRBV6-1	TRBJ1-5	CASSTGDDQPQHF	TGTGCCAGCAGTACAGGGGATGATCAGCCCCAGCATTTT
NA	once	16	TRBV7-2	TRBJ2-7	CASSLDLGDGSYEQYF	TGTGCCAGCAGCTTAGATTTAGGGGACGGCTCCTACGAGCAGTACTTC
TRBD1	NA	12	TRBV29-1	TRBJ1-2	CSERQGNYGYTF	TGCAGCGAGAGACAGGGGAACTATGGCTACACCTTC
TRBD2	NA	16	TRBV4-1	TRBJ2-7	CASSQGTSGRIDEQYF	TGCGCCAGCAGCCAGGGGACTAGCGGGAGAATCGACGAGCAGTACTTC
NA	NA	14	TRBV30	TRBJ2-3	CAWSGALIGDTQYF	TGTGCCTGGAGTGGAGCGTTAATTGGGGATACGCAGTATTTT
NA	once	15	TRBV27	TRBJ2-3	CASSLNSPSTDTQYF	TGTGCCAGCAGTCTTAATTCCCCTAGCACAGATACGCAGTATTTT
NA	NA	14	TRBV28	TRBJ2-5	CASSHGQNQETQYF	TGTGCCAGCAGCCATGGACAGAACCAAGAGACCCAGTACTTC
TRBD1	NA	14	TRBV19	TRBJ2-1	CASSISRDRAEQFF	TGTGCCAGTAGTATATCCCGGGACAGGGCTGAGCAGTTCTTC
TRBD1	NA	16	TRBV4-1	TRBJ2-1	CASSQEPGQGWNEQFF	TGCGCCAGCAGCCAAGAACCGGGACAGGGGTGGAATGAACAGTTCTTC
TRBD2	NA	15	TRBV6-6	TRBJ2-5	CASSPDKQAGGAQYF	TGTGCCAGCAGTCCGGATAAACAGGCGGGAGGCGCCCAGTACTTC
TRBD1	NA	14	TRBV5-6	TRBJ1-1	CASSRTGLNTEAFF	TGTGCCAGCAGCAGGACAGGGTTAAACACTGAAGCTTTCTTT
TRBD1	NA	11	TRBV20-1	TRBJ2-4	CSATQGDIQYF	TGCAGTGCTACCCAGGGGGACATTCAGTACTTC
NA	NA	15	TRBV6-5	TRBJ1-1	CASSYRRLRNTEAFF	TGTGCCAGCAGTTACAGGCGCCTACGAAACACTGAAGCTTTCTTT
TRBD2	NA	15	TRBV2	TRBJ2-5	CASSEMAGGPETQYF	TGTGCCAGCAGTGAAATGGCGGGAGGCCCAGAGACCCAGTACTTC
TRBD2	NA	15	TRBV18	TRBJ2-2	CASSPGSGSTGELFF	TGTGCCAGCTCACCTGGTAGCGGGAGCACCGGGGAGCTGTTTTTT
TRBD2	few	14	TRBV11-2	TRBJ2-1	CASSRTSGSNEQFF	TGTGCCAGCAGCCGGACTAGCGGGAGCAATGAGCAGTTCTTC
NA	NA	15	TRBV7-2	TRBJ2-1	CASRNQGTPNNEQFF	TGTGCCAGCAGAAATCAGGGGACCCCGAACAATGAGCAGTTCTTC
NA	NA	15	TRBV11-3	TRBJ2-1	CASSLRAGQYNEQFF	TGTGCCAGCAGCTTACGAGCGGGACAGTACAATGAGCAGTTCTTC
NA	NA	13	TRBV5-4	TRBJ2-3	CASSGSSTDTQYF	TGTGCCAGCAGCGGTTCTAGCACAGATACGCAGTATTTT
NA	few	14	TRBV6-6	TRBJ1-5	CASSPPRVNQPQHF	TGTGCCAGCAGCCCTCCGCGGGTTAATCAGCCCCAGCATTTT
NA	NA	13	TRBV7-2	TRBJ1-5	CASSLGPGQPQHF	TGTGCCAGCAGCTTAGGTCCAGGTCAGCCCCAGCATTTT